A selection of T cell receptor beta chains follows, all from one sample in a study of human T cells and chemical hapten exposure. TCRdb used MiXCR to reprocess the RACE reads, holding one entry per CDR3 protein. The data hold about 120,000 distinct CDR3 sequences, with about an eighth observed a single time. Material: whole blood, obtained in connection with sensitization to the hapten diphenylcyclopropenone (DPC). The receptor set was obtained from a man between 18 and 29 years old with alopecia areata. Some clones in this sample may be carry-over from other donors' samples. Each CDR3 is given with its conserved first and last residue. A D gene is named only where the DNA matches it firmly. Rows give clone size only sometimes, using once, few, many, or a class for an expanded clone.

size	V	J	D	CDR3	DNA
few	TRBV9	TRBJ2-1	TRBD2	CASSAAGYPNEQFF	TGTGCCAGCAGCGCAGCGGGGTACCCCAATGAGCAGTTCTTC
NA	TRBV20-1	TRBJ2-3	TRBD2	CSARVASGGTDTQYF	TGCAGTGCGCGGGTTGCTAGCGGGGGCACAGATACGCAGTATTTT
NA	TRBV5-1	TRBJ1-6	NA	CASSKSQTSSYNSPLHF	TGCGCCAGCAGCAAGAGCCAAACGAGCTCCTATAATTCACCCCTCCACTTT
NA	TRBV29-1	TRBJ2-1	NA	CSVGGGFYNEQFF	TGCAGCGTTGGTGGGGGATTCTACAATGAGCAGTTCTTC
NA	TRBV28	TRBJ2-6	NA	CASSFQSSGANVLTF	TGTGCCAGCAGTTTTCAGAGCTCTGGGGCCAACGTCCTGACTTTC
NA	TRBV7-9	TRBJ2-5	NA	CASSFPIFGWDPRLETQYF	TGTGCCAGCAGCTTCCCCATCTTCGGCTGGGATCCCCGTCTAGAGACCCAGTACTTC
NA	TRBV12-3/TRBV12-4	TRBJ2-5	NA	CASTPSQGEARIETQYF	TGTGCCAGCACCCCCAGCCAAGGGGAGGCTCGTATTGAGACCCAGTACTTC
NA	TRBV6-2/TRBV6-3	TRBJ2-5	NA	CASSFLQELQETQYF	TGTGCCAGCAGTTTCCTACAGGAGCTCCAAGAGACCCAGTACTTC
many	TRBV9	TRBJ1-5	TRBD1	CASSVGGQGNNQPQHF	TGTGCCAGCAGCGTAGGGGGACAGGGGAACAATCAGCCCCAGCATTTT
many	TRBV6-2/TRBV6-3	TRBJ1-1	NA	CASRLNRRNTEAFF	TGTGCCAGCAGGCTCAACAGGCGTAACACTGAAGCTTTCTTT
NA	TRBV27	TRBJ2-7	NA	CASSSIPGHYEQYF	TGTGCCAGCAGTTCGATTCCTGGACACTACGAGCAGTACTTC
few	TRBV4-3	TRBJ1-4	NA	CASSQVPRGLANEKLFF	TGCGCCAGCAGCCAAGTCCCTCGGGGGCTGGCTAATGAAAAACTGTTTTTT
many	TRBV2	TRBJ1-5	NA	CASSGRARGEPQHF	TGTGCCAGCAGTGGCCGGGCCCGGGGTGAGCCCCAGCATTTT
NA	TRBV9	TRBJ2-1	TRBD2	CASSVDGPGLDNEQFF	TGTGCCAGCAGCGTAGATGGGCCGGGACTAGATAATGAGCAGTTCTTC
NA	TRBV24-1	TRBJ2-3	NA	CATSDRGFSDTQYF	TGTGCCACCAGTGACAGGGGTTTCTCGGATACGCAGTATTTT
few	TRBV28	TRBJ2-7	NA	CASSIDSIRVYEQYF	TGTGCCAGCAGTATAGACAGTATCAGGGTCTACGAGCAGTACTTC
few	TRBV6-2/TRBV6-3	TRBJ1-2	TRBD1	CASSYPTGVGYTF	TGTGCCAGCAGTTACCCCACAGGGGTTGGCTACACCTTC
few	TRBV6-1	TRBJ2-5	NA	CASSEAVRQETQYF	TGTGCCAGCAGTGAAGCAGTACGACAAGAGACCCAGTACTTC
few	TRBV10-1	TRBJ2-5	NA	CASSGSLGETQYF	TGCGCCAGCAGTGGTTCGTTGGGTGAGACCCAGTACTTC
many	TRBV7-9	TRBJ1-5	NA	CASSLGLGNQPQHF	TGTGCCAGCAGCCTAGGACTTGGCAATCAGCCCCAGCATTTT
NA	TRBV20-1	TRBJ2-3	NA	CSARDMLLALPGTDTQYF	TGCAGTGCTAGAGATATGTTACTAGCACTACCTGGCACAGATACGCAGTATTTT
NA	TRBV20-1	TRBJ1-4	NA	CSARDGGIEKLFF	TGCAGTGCTAGAGACGGCGGCATTGAAAAACTGTTTTTT
few	TRBV5-5	TRBJ1-1	NA	CASSLSVGAEAFF	TGTGCCAGCAGCTTGTCGGTGGGGGCTGAAGCTTTCTTT
few	TRBV4-3	TRBJ1-1	NA	CASSQDRQSGAEAFF	TGCGCCAGCAGCCAAGATAGACAGTCCGGTGCTGAAGCTTTCTTT
few	TRBV5-1	TRBJ2-7	NA	CASSREGSSYEQYF	TGCGCCAGCAGCCGGGAAGGGAGCTCCTACGAGCAGTACTTC
many	TRBV20-1	TRBJ1-2	NA	CSAPPSGTYGYTF	TGCAGTGCCCCCCCCTCAGGGACGTATGGCTACACCTTC
few	TRBV2	TRBJ1-3	NA	CASRSGTPLSGNTIYF	TGTGCCAGCAGATCCGGGACACCACTGTCGGGAAACACCATATATTTT
NA	TRBV27	TRBJ1-5	TRBD1	CASSFEGGGGQPQHF	TGTGCCAGCAGTTTTGAAGGGGGCGGAGGTCAGCCCCAGCATTTT
few	TRBV11-2	TRBJ2-5	NA	CASSFGGGRKETQYF	TGTGCCAGCAGCTTCGGCGGTGGCAGAAAAGAGACCCAGTACTTC
few	TRBV5-1	TRBJ2-3	TRBD1	CASSSGTGYSTDTQYF	TGCGCCAGCAGCTCCGGGACAGGCTATAGCACAGATACGCAGTATTTT
few	TRBV10-3	TRBJ2-3	NA	CAISISTDTQYF	TGTGCCATCAGCATTAGCACAGATACGCAGTATTTT
few	TRBV7-9	TRBJ1-5	TRBD1	CASSSKDRGDQPQHF	TGTGCCAGCAGCTCAAAGGACAGGGGCGATCAGCCCCAGCATTTT
NA	TRBV28	TRBJ2-3	TRBD2	CASLTGGSSTDTQYF	TGTGCCAGCTTAACGGGGGGGTCAAGCACAGATACGCAGTATTTT
many	TRBV11-2	TRBJ2-5	TRBD2	CASSLSGGYQETQYF	TGTGCCAGCAGCTTAAGCGGGGGGTACCAAGAGACCCAGTACTTC
NA	TRBV20-1	TRBJ1-6	TRBD1	CSASFAAGGRGNSPLHF	TGCAGTGCTAGCTTTGCAGCAGGGGGCAGAGGGAATTCACCCCTCCACTTT
few	TRBV4-1	TRBJ2-7	NA	CASSPVPGTPYEQYF	TGCGCCAGCAGTCCCGTACCCGGGACTCCCTACGAGCAGTACTTC
few	TRBV4-1	TRBJ2-6	TRBD1	CASSQEWVAGGEGPGANVLTF	TGCGCCAGCAGCCAAGAATGGGTAGCAGGGGGCGAAGGTCCTGGGGCCAACGTCCTGACTTTC
few	TRBV29-1	TRBJ2-7	NA	CSVEGGDGHYEQYF	TGCAGCGTTGAAGGGGGCGACGGACACTACGAGCAGTACTTC
many	TRBV9	TRBJ1-2	NA	CASSPGTALLYGYTF	TGTGCCAGCAGCCCAGGGACGGCCCTTCTATATGGCTACACCTTC
many	TRBV6-5	TRBJ1-1	NA	CASRTPLGGGTEAFF	TGTGCCAGCAGAACTCCATTGGGCGGTGGGACTGAAGCTTTCTTT
NA	TRBV5-4	TRBJ2-7	TRBD1	CASSSPGQSYEQYF	TGTGCCAGCAGCTCTCCGGGACAGTCCTACGAGCAGTACTTC
few	TRBV29-1	TRBJ1-2	NA	CSVDLGASPGYTF	TGCAGCGTTGACTTAGGAGCCTCGCCTGGCTACACCTTC
NA	TRBV12-3/TRBV12-4	TRBJ2-4	NA	CASSLIGPAKNIQYF	TGTGCCAGCAGTTTAATAGGTCCAGCCAAAAACATTCAGTACTTC
few	TRBV7-3	TRBJ2-7	NA	CASSRGVEQYF	TGTGCCAGCAGCCGAGGGGTCGAGCAGTACTTC
few	TRBV6-1	TRBJ1-5	NA	CASSLTQEQPQHF	TGTGCCAGCAGTTTGACTCAGGAGCAGCCCCAGCATTTT